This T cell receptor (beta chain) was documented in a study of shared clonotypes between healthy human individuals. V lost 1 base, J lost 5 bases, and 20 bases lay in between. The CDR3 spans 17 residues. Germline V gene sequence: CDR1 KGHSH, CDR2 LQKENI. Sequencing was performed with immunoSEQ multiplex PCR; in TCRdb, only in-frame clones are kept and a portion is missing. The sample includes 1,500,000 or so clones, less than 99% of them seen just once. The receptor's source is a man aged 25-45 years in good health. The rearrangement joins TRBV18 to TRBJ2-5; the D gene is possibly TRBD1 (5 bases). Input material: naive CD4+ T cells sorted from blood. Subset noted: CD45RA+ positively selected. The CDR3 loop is CASSPLAENPNRETQYF. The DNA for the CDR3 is TGTGCCAGCTCACCACTGGCTGAAAACCCGAACAGGGAGACCCAGTACTTC.